These 2 T cell receptor beta chains share one sample of origin, sequenced in a study of beta chain features in type 1 diabetes. Of the isolated RNA, all was reverse transcribed, and so the sequenced material was expressed TCRB transcripts. Generated by immunoSEQ multiplex PCR, the TCRdb table keeps only in-frame clones and is missing some. The sample includes 620,000 or so clones, about 14% of them seen just once. Sequencing was done on a sample of naive CD4+ T cells from blood. The receptors derive from a man younger than 35 in good health.

The CDR3 DNA is TGCGCCAGCAGCCAAGAAGAACTAAGCCTAGGACAGCGACTTGGTGGCTACACCTTC. Its translation: CASSQEELSLGQRLGGYTF. The chain combines TRBV4-1 with TRBJ1-2, with D possibly being TRBD1 (6 bases). Trimming stripped 0 bases from V and 7 bases from J, with 27 bases between. Germline values: CDR1 MGHRA, CDR2 YSYEKL. CDR3 length: 19 amino acids.

The V call is TRBV20-1, the J call TRBJ2-7; D is unclear. There are 11 residues in the CDR3. V lost 7 bases to trimming and J lost 0 bases, with 7 bases between them. Germline values: CDR1 DFQATT, CDR2 SNEGSKA (reference sequence). The chain's CDR3 is CSGAPSYEQYF. The CDR3 nucleotides read TGCAGTGGGGCTCCCTCCTACGAGCAGTACTTC.